These 8 T cell receptor beta chains were all obtained from the same sample, sequenced in a study of read filtering for tumor transcriptome and immune sequencing. This library used roughly 400 ng RNA and molecular barcoded adaptors spanning alpha/delta and beta/gamma chains. TCRdb re-analysed the reads in MiXCR, keeping a single row per CDR3 protein. This table holds more than 45,000 distinct CDR3 sequences, around 20% found once. The sequenced sample was a population of CD138-negative cells sorted from bone marrow. Receptor source: a donor at least 40 years old with multiple myeloma.

There are a few counts of this clonotype. A much larger clone lies one base from this, so it may be a read error. V gene TRBV7-9 combines with J gene TRBJ2-5, with 7 nucleotides matching TRBD2. J lost 4 bases, V lost 2 bases, and 4 bases had no gene match. This CDR3 has 14 amino acids. Germline V lookup: CDR1 SEHNR, CDR2 FQNEAQ (reference sequence). CDR3 nucleotides: TGTGCCAGCAGCTTAAAAGCGGGAAGAGAGACCCAGTACTTC. Its translation is CASSLKAGRETQYF.

Many counts were recorded for this clonotype. The V and J genes are TRBV20-1 and TRBJ2-5, with 13 bases matching TRBD2. CDR1 and CDR2 (germline): DFQATT, SNEGSKA (reference sequence). The CDR3 has 16 amino acids. V was pared by 0 bases and J by 2 bases, with 3 bases of the junction left unmatched. The CDR3 is CSARDRTSGSQETQYF. The CDR3 DNA is TGCAGTGCTAGAGATAGGACTAGCGGGAGTCAAGAGACCCAGTACTTC.

The J gene is TRBJ2-7, the V gene TRBV12-3 or TRBV12-4; TRBD1 agrees at 7 bases. Germline trimming cut 5 bases from V and 2 bases from J; bases unmatched to any gene: 6. This CDR3 is 14 amino acids long. The CDR3 is CASSRKGQTYEQYF. The CDR3 DNA follows: TGTGCCAGCAGTCGAAAGGGACAGACCTACGAGCAGTACTTC.

This clonotype has a count of ten or more. The gene calls are TRBV5-6 and TRBJ1-1; 12 bases are a match to TRBD1. V was pared by 4 bases and J by 5 bases, with 9 bases of the junction left unmatched. There are 16 residues in the CDR3. Per germline, CDR1 SGHDT and CDR2 YYEEEE. For the CDR3, the DNA is TGTGCCAGCAGCCGCCGGGACAGGGGGCGGGAAACTGAAGCTTTCTTT. Translated: CASSRRDRGRETEAFF.

This clonotype was seen at least ten times. A much more abundant neighbour one base away suggests this may be a read error. The chain combines TRBV24-1 with TRBJ2-1; D unresolved. The V gene's germline CDR1 is KGHDR and CDR2 SFDVKD. The CDR3 covers 11 residues. This CDR3 is CATSALGERFF. For the CDR3, the DNA is TGTGCCACCAGTGCCCTTGGTGAGCGGTTCTTC.

This clonotype was recorded at least ten times. The gene calls are TRBV11-2 and TRBJ2-3; no clear D gene. Germline V gives CDR1 SGHAT, CDR2 FQNNGV. Trimming cost V 0 bases and J 6 bases, with 16 bases left between them. This CDR3 spans 16 amino acids. The CDR3: CASSLDRTPGADTQYF. The CDR3 bases are TGTGCCAGCAGCTTAGACAGAACGCCCGGAGCCGATACGCAGTATTTT. Variable domain in full (rest from reference TRBV11-2 and TRBJ2-3): EAGVAQSPRYKIIEKRQSVAFWCNPISGHATLYWYQQILGQGPKLLIQFQNNGVVDDSQLPKDRFSAERLKGVDSTLKIQPAKLEDSAVYLCASSLDRTPGADTQYFGPGTRLTVL.

The sample holds a few counts of this clonotype. The chain recombines TRBV5-1 with TRBJ2-7; TRBD2 agrees at 13 bases. Germline lookup yields CDR1 SGHRS and CDR2 YFSETQ. J was trimmed by 6 bases and V by 2 bases; bases with no gene match: 2. The CDR3 length is 14 residues. The CDR3 DNA is TGCGCCAGCAGCTTAGGACTAGCGGGAGTCGAGCAGTACTTC. Protein product: CASSLGLAGVEQYF.

This clonotype was observed at least ten times. The V and J genes are TRBV11-2 and TRBJ2-5, with 7 bases matching TRBD2. J was trimmed by 2 bases and V by 6 bases; bases with no gene match: 15. Per germline, CDR1 SGHAT and CDR2 FQNNGV. This CDR3 contains 17 residues. This chain's CDR3 is CASSFTGAGASQETQYF. The CDR3 DNA reads TGTGCCAGCAGTTTTACGGGTGCGGGAGCGTCACAAGAGACCCAGTACTTC.